This TCR beta chain derives from a study of cytomegalovirus exposure and HLA in healthy donors. Notes on the study in general: Researchers catalogued roughly 170 TCR beta chains as cytomegalovirus-associated. As confirmed in vitro, a few CMV-associated chains were specific for CMV antigens.

As to this clone: What it recognizes is unknown.

The germline gives CDR1 KGHSH, CDR2 LQKENI. This CDR3 has 13 amino acids. V lost 5 bases and J lost 5, with 13 bases in between. Sequencing was performed with immunoSEQ multiplex PCR; in TCRdb, only in-frame clones are kept and a portion is missing. The sample lists about 65,000 clones; about 90% were seen once. Sequencing input: PBMCs. The V gene is TRBV18, the J gene TRBJ2-7; D ambiguous. This sequence was found in a woman aged 18-30 years in good health and CMV-seronegative. The DNA for the CDR3 is TGTGCCAGCTCATCCTATCGGGTCGACGAGCAGTACTTC. Translation gives CASSSYRVDEQYF.